The text below deals with one T cell receptor (beta chain). From the 5' RACE reads, TCRdb called clonotypes with MiXCR, one entry per CDR3 protein. The table includes over 400,000 distinct CDR3 sequences, 23% detected once. These data come from a study of T-cell memory formation after mild COVID-19. CDR1 SGHNT and CDR2 YYREEE come from the germline V gene (reference sequence). CDR3 length: 17 residues. Trimming shortened V by 0 bases and J by 0 bases, and 10 bases separated the two germline ends. This receptor was taken from an adult woman who had mild COVID-19 (a few samples of this study predate the infection). Cell type and time point are not known. V usage is TRBV5-4 and J usage is TRBJ2-6, with unresolved D. Sequencing input: PBMCs or a T cell subset sorted from them (not recorded which). The CDR3 DNA follows: TGTGCCAGCAGCTTGGCGCTCGGCGGCTCTGGGGCCAACGTCCTGACTTTC. It yields the protein CASSLALGGSGANVLTF.